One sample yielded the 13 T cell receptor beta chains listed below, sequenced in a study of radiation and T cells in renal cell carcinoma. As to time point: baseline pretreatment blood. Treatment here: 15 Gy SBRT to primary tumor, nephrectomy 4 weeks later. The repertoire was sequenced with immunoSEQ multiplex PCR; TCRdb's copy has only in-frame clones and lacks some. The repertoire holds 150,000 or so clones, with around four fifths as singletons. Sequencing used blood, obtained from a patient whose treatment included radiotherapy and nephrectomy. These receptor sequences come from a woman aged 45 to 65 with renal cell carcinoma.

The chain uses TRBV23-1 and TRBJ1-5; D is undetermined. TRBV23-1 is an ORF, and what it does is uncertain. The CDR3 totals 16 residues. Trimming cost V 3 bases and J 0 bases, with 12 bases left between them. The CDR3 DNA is TGCGCCAGCAGTCATAGGTCAGGAGATAGCAATCAGCCCCAGCATTTT. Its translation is CASSHRSGDSNQPQHF.

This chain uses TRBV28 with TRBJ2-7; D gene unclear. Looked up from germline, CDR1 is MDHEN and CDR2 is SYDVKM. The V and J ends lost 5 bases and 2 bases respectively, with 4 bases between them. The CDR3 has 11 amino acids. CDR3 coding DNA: TGTGCCAGCAGTGTCCCCTACGAGCAGTACTTC. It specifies CASSVPYEQYF. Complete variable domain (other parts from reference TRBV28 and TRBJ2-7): DVKVTQSSRYLVKRTGEKVFLECVQDMDHENMFWYRQDPGLGLRLIYFSYDVKMKEKGDIPEGYSVSREKKERFSLILESASTNQTSMYLCASSVPYEQYFGPGTRLTVT.

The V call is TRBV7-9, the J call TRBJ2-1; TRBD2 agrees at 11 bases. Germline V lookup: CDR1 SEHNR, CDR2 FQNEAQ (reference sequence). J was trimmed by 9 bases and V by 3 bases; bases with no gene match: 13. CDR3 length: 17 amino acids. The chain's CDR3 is CASSLGTSGRAGGEQFF. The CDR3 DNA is TGTGCCAGCAGCTTGGGGACTAGCGGACGGGCCGGCGGTGAGCAGTTCTTC.

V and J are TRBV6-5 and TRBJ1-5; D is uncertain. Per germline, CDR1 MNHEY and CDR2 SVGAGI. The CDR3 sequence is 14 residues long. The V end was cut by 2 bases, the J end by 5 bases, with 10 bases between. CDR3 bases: TGTGCCAGCAGTTACAGGCAGGCAGATCAGCCCCAGCATTTT. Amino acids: CASSYRQADQPQHF.

The CDR3 here is CASSLMTARDSPLHF. The DNA of the CDR3 is TGCGCCAGCAGCTTGATGACTGCCCGCGATTCACCCCTCCACTTT. The chain carries TRBV5-1 and TRBJ1-6; D not resolved. CDR3 length: 15 residues. Germline V gene lookup returns CDR1 SGHRS and CDR2 YFSETQ. V was trimmed by 1 base and J by 8 bases, leaving 13 bases between them. Drawing the rest from reference TRBV5-1 and TRBJ1-6, the complete variable domain is KAGVTQTPRYLIKTRGQQVTLSCSPISGHRSVSWYQQTPGQGLQFLFEYFSETQRNKGNFPGRFSGRQFSNSRSEMNVSTLELGDSALYLCASSLMTARDSPLHFGNGTRLTVT.

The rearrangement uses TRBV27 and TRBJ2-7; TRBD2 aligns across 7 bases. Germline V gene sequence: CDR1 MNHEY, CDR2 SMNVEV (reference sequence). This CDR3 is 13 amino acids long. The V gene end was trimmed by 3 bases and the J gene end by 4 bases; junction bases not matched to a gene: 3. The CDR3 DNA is TGTGCCAGCAGTTTCAGCGGGGTTTACGAGCAGTACTTC. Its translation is CASSFSGVYEQYF.

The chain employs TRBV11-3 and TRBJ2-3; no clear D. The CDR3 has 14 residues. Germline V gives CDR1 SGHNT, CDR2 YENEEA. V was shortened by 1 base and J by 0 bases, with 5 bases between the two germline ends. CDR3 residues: CASSLGSSTDTQYF. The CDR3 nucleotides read TGTGCCAGCAGCTTAGGGAGTAGCACAGATACGCAGTATTTT.

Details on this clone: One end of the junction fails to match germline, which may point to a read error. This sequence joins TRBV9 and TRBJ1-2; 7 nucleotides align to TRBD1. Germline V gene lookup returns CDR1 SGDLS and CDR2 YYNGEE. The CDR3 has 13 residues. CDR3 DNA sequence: TGTGCCACCAGCCAGGAGGGGGCAAGGGGCTACACCTTC. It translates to CATSQEGARGYTF.

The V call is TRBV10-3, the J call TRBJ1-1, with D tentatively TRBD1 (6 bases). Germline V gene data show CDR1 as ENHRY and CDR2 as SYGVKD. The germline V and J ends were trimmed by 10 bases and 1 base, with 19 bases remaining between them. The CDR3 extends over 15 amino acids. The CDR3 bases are TGTGCCACGAGGGGGGTCGGGAGGACGAACACTGAAGCTTTCTTT. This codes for CATRGVGRTNTEAFF.

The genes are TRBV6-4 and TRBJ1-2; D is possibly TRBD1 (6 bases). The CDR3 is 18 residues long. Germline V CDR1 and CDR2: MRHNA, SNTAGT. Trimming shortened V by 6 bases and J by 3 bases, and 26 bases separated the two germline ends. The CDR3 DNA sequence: TGTGCCAGCAGCCCCACCGGGTTATTCGGGGGGCCCCACTATGGCTACACCTTC. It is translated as CASSPTGLFGGPHYGYTF.

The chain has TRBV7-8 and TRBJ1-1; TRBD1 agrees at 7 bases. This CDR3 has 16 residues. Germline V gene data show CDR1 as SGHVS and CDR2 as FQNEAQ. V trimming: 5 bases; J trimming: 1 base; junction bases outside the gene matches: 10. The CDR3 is CASSPGDRDSNTEAFF. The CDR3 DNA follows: TGTGCCAGCAGCCCAGGAGACAGGGATTCGAACACTGAAGCTTTCTTT.

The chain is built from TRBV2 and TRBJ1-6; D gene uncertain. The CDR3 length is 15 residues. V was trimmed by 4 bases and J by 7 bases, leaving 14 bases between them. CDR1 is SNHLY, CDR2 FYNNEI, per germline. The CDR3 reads CASSASRAGNSPLHF. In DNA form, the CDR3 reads TGTGCCAGCAGTGCCTCCCGGGCCGGGAATTCACCCCTCCACTTT.

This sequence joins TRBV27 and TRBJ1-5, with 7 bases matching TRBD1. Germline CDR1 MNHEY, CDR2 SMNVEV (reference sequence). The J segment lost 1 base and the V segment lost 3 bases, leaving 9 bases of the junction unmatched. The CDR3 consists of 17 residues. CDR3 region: CASSFTRGRGSNQPQHF. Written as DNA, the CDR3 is TGTGCCAGCAGTTTTACCAGGGGGAGAGGGAGCAATCAGCCCCAGCATTTT.